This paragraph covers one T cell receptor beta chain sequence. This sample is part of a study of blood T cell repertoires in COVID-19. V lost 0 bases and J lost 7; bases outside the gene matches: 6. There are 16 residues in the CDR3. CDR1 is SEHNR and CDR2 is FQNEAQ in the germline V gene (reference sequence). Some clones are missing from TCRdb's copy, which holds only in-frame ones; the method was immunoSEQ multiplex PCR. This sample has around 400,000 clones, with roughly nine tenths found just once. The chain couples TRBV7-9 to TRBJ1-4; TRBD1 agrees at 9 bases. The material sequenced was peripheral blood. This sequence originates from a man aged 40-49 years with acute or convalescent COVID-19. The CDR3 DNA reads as TGTGCCAGCAGCTTAGCGCAAGGGACAGGGTTTGAAAAACTGTTTTTT. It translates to CASSLAQGTGFEKLFF.